The rows below give T cell receptor beta chains drawn from one sample of a study of cytomegalovirus exposure and HLA in healthy donors. Sequencing used immunoSEQ multiplex PCR; TCRdb keeps in-frame clones, though not all of them. The sample carries 50,000 to 60,000 clones, 65% to 85% recorded once. The sequencing input was PBMCs. Every receptor here comes from a man younger than 30 in good health and CMV-seronegative. Each CDR3 is given with its conserved first and last residue. D genes are given only for firm matches. Some rows mark clone size as missing; the rest say once, few, many or name a class of expanded clone.

j_gene	len	abundance	v_gene	d_gene	CDR3aa	CDR3nt
TRBJ2-4	15	.	TRBV9	.	CASSVAGLAKNIQYF	TGTGCCAGCAGCGTGGCGGGACTAGCCAAAAACATTCAGTACTTC
TRBJ1-1	14	.	TRBV7-8	TRBD1	CASSRDRGNTEAFF	TGTGCCAGCAGCAGGGACAGGGGGAACACTGAAGCTTTCTTT
TRBJ2-1	16	few	TRBV4-3	.	CASSQDRTAYYNEQFF	TGCGCCAGCAGCCAAGATAGGACAGCTTACTACAATGAGCAGTTCTTC
TRBJ2-2	14	.	TRBV6-5	.	CASQSGTNTGELFF	TGTGCCAGCCAGAGCGGCACGAACACCGGGGAGCTGTTTTTT
TRBJ2-3	13	.	TRBV5-1	TRBD1	CASGQVLADTQYF	TGCGCCAGCGGACAGGTGTTGGCAGATACGCAGTATTTT
TRBJ1-1	13	.	TRBV6-1	.	CAIPGGGGTEAFF	TGTGCCATCCCGGGGGGGGGAGGTACTGAAGCTTTCTTT
TRBJ2-3	16	.	TRBV19	.	CASRSGRLASTDTQYF	TGTGCCAGTAGATCGGGTAGGCTAGCTAGCACAGATACGCAGTATTTT
TRBJ1-1	13	.	TRBV30	.	CAWSAQVNTEAFF	TGTGCCTGGAGTGCACAGGTTAACACTGAAGCTTTCTTT
TRBJ2-7	13	.	TRBV29-1	TRBD2	CSVTTGGSYEQYF	TGCAGCGTTACGACCGGGGGGTCCTACGAGCAGTACTTC
TRBJ1-2	14	.	TRBV28	TRBD1	CASRDWDRNNGYTF	TGTGCCAGCAGGGATTGGGACAGGAACAACGGCTACACCTTC
TRBJ2-7	16	.	TRBV4-3	.	CASSQDLGRSSYEQYF	TGCGCCAGCAGCCAAGATCTAGGCCGGAGCTCCTACGAGCAGTACTTC
TRBJ2-7	13	.	TRBV21-1	.	CASSKVASYEQYF	TGTGCCAGCAGCAAAGTCGCGAGCTACGAGCAGTACTTC
TRBJ1-1	12	.	TRBV6-5	.	CASSSGLTEAFF	TGTGCCAGCAGTTCGGGGTTGACTGAAGCTTTCTTT
TRBJ2-2	17	.	TRBV4-2	TRBD2	CASSQERIAGRTGELFF	TGTGCCAGCAGCCAAGAGAGGATAGCGGGAAGGACCGGGGAGCTGTTTTTT
TRBJ1-1	13	.	TRBV30	.	CAWRRGRDTEAFF	TGTGCCTGGAGAAGGGGGAGAGACACTGAAGCTTTCTTT
TRBJ1-1	15	once	TRBV18	.	CASSPPQGQNTEAFF	TGTGCCAGCTCACCACCCCAGGGACAGAACACTGAAGCTTTCTTT
TRBJ1-5	15	.	TRBV27	TRBD1	CASSFRDRGGQPQHF	TGTGCCAGCAGTTTCCGGGACAGGGGCGGCCAGCCCCAGCATTTT
TRBJ2-7	15	.	TRBV4-3	TRBD1	CASSRGQGGSYEQYF	TGCGCCAGCAGCCGCGGACAGGGGGGCTCCTACGAGCAGTACTTC
TRBJ2-7	13	few	TRBV7-9	TRBD1	CASSFSTGVEQYF	TGTGCCAGCAGCTTTTCGACAGGGGTCGAGCAGTACTTC
TRBJ2-1	15	.	TRBV10-2	TRBD2	CASSDWREGDNEQFF	TGCGCCAGCAGTGATTGGCGGGAGGGGGACAATGAGCAGTTCTTC
TRBJ2-7	13	.	TRBV4-3	.	CASSQDSGYEQYF	TGCGCCAGCAGCCAAGATTCGGGCTACGAGCAGTACTTC
TRBJ1-1	12	.	TRBV14	.	CASSQGFKAAFF	TGTGCCAGCAGCCAAGGTTTCAAAGCAGCTTTCTTT
TRBJ2-1	14	.	TRBV7-9	TRBD2	CASSALAGLHEQFF	TGTGCCAGCAGCGCACTAGCGGGGCTCCATGAGCAGTTCTTC
TRBJ2-1	15	.	TRBV7-3	TRBD2	CASKGSRGRVNEQFF	TGTGCCAGCAAGGGTTCTCGCGGGAGAGTGAATGAGCAGTTCTTC
TRBJ1-2	14	.	TRBV29-1	.	CSVRRTGGGDGYTF	TGCAGCGTTCGGAGAACAGGCGGGGGTGATGGCTACACCTTC
TRBJ1-5	14	.	TRBV25-1	TRBD1	CASSGTGASQPQHF	TGTGCCAGCAGTGGCACAGGGGCCTCTCAGCCCCAGCATTTT
TRBJ2-7	14	.	TRBV5-4	.	CASSSSTGTYEQYF	TGTGCCAGCAGCTCATCGACAGGCACCTACGAGCAGTACTTC
TRBJ1-5	12	few	TRBV27	.	CASSYRVEPQHF	TGTGCCAGCAGTTACCGGGTGGAGCCCCAGCATTTT
TRBJ1-2	15	.	TRBV6-5	.	CASTRASGQNYGYTF	TGTGCCAGCACCCGTGCCAGCGGACAGAACTATGGCTACACCTTC
TRBJ2-7	15	.	TRBV7-9	TRBD2	CASSLAGSGIIEQYF	TGTGCCAGCAGCTTAGCTGGTAGCGGGATTATCGAGCAGTACTTC
TRBJ2-7	14	.	TRBV2	TRBD2	CASSASGSSYEQYF	TGTGCCAGCAGTGCTAGCGGTAGCTCCTACGAGCAGTACTTC
TRBJ1-2	13	.	TRBV6-5	TRBD1	CASSDGTGDGYTF	TGTGCCAGCAGTGACGGGACAGGGGATGGCTACACCTTC
TRBJ2-1	18	.	TRBV12-5	TRBD1	CASGPGTGSATAYNEQFF	TGTGCTAGTGGCCCCGGGACAGGGAGCGCGACGGCCTACAATGAGCAGTTCTTC
TRBJ1-5	15	.	TRBV28	.	CASSLSGGGNQPQHF	TGTGCCAGCAGTTTATCGGGAGGAGGCAATCAGCCCCAGCATTTT
TRBJ2-7	15	few	TRBV6-6	TRBD1	CASSERTGNVNEQYF	TGTGCCAGCAGTGAGCGGACAGGGAACGTTAACGAGCAGTACTTC
TRBJ2-4	15	.	TRBV6-5	.	CASSSPTTAKNIQYF	TGTGCCAGCAGTTCCCCAACTACAGCCAAAAACATTCAGTACTTC
TRBJ2-4	14	few	TRBV7-2	.	CASSLDSGKNIQYF	TGTGCCAGCAGCTTAGACAGCGGAAAAAACATTCAGTACTTC
TRBJ1-4	12	.	TRBV10-1	.	CATSFRYEKLFF	TGCGCCACCAGCTTCCGGTACGAAAAACTGTTTTTT
TRBJ2-7	12	.	TRBV29-1	TRBD2	CSGGTSGNEQYF	TGCAGCGGTGGGACTAGCGGGAACGAGCAGTACTTC
TRBJ2-2	16	.	TRBV10-3	TRBD1	CAITGQAGFNTGELFF	TGTGCCATCACCGGACAGGCTGGATTTAACACCGGGGAGCTGTTTTTT
TRBJ1-1	13	.	TRBV7-2	.	CASSIRGNTEAFF	TGTGCCAGCAGCATCAGGGGGAACACTGAAGCTTTCTTT
TRBJ1-1	11	.	TRBV29-1	.	CSVLTDTEAFF	TGCAGCGTCCTTACGGACACTGAAGCTTTCTTT
TRBJ1-1	12	.	TRBV11-2	.	CASSLDRDIPIF	TGTGCCAGCAGCTTAGACCGGGACATACCCATCTTT
TRBJ1-4	14	.	TRBV6-6	TRBD1	CASSSGTGIEKLFF	TGTGCCAGCAGTTCCGGGACAGGGATAGAAAAACTGTTTTTT
TRBJ2-7	14	.	TRBV6-5	TRBD1	CASSPGDRRGEQYF	TGTGCCAGCAGCCCAGGGGACAGGCGGGGCGAGCAGTACTTC
TRBJ2-5	16	.	TRBV5-4	TRBD2	CASSFESGLASETQYF	TGTGCCAGCAGCTTTGAATCGGGACTAGCGAGCGAGACCCAGTACTTC
TRBJ2-7	15	.	TRBV7-2	TRBD1	CASSSPRDRFYEQYF	TGTGCCAGCAGCTCCCCCCGGGACAGGTTCTACGAGCAGTACTTC
TRBJ2-4	15	.	TRBV7-2	TRBD2	CASSLARGDKGSQYF	TGTGCCAGCAGCTTAGCGCGGGGGGATAAGGGGTCTCAGTACTTC
TRBJ1-6	13	.	TRBV6-5	.	CASRSEGESPLHF	TGTGCCAGCCGCTCGGAGGGAGAGTCACCCCTCCACTTT
TRBJ1-1	16	.	TRBV25-1	TRBD1	CASSAAPGQTSGQAFF	TGTGCCAGCAGTGCCGCCCCGGGACAGACCTCGGGACAAGCTTTCTTT
TRBJ1-2	15	.	TRBV7-6	TRBD1	CASSLGTGGEYGYTF	TGTGCCAGCAGCCTGGGGACAGGGGGAGAATATGGCTACACCTTC
TRBJ1-3	14	.	TRBV5-6	.	CASSLWGAGNTIYF	TGTGCCAGCAGCTTGTGGGGGGCTGGAAACACCATATATTTT
TRBJ1-4	15	.	TRBV28	.	CASSSTGQFNEKLFF	TGTGCCAGCAGTTCCACAGGACAGTTTAATGAAAAACTGTTTTTT
TRBJ1-1	14	few	TRBV4-2	.	CASSHSLVNTEAFF	TGTGCCAGCAGCCACTCTCTCGTGAACACTGAAGCTTTCTTT